This TCR beta chain is from a study of T-cell reconstitution after alpha-beta-depleted transplantation in children. This CDR3 comprises 11 residues. V lost 1 base and J 9 bases, leaving 4 bases between the germline ends. This clonotype was picked up a small number of times. The library targeted TCRbeta and was prepared with unique molecular identifiers. A single record per CDR3 protein comes from TCRdb applying MiXCR to the PCR reads. The sample lists roughly 300,000 distinct CDR3 sequences, around a tenth occurring once. The material was PBMCs from the stem cell graft donor, obtained from the stem cell graft. The clonotype comes from a human donor who donated a stem cell graft to a child with acute lymphoblastic leukemia. The chain couples TRBV12-3 or TRBV12-4 to TRBJ2-4; D not resolved. The CDR3 region has the DNA TGTGCCAGCAGTTTAGGGAGCATTCAGTACTTC. Its protein is CASSLGSIQYF.